A selection of T cell receptor beta chains follows, all from one sample in a study of PD-1 blockade in classical Hodgkin lymphoma. The repertoire was sequenced with immunoSEQ multiplex PCR; TCRdb's copy has only in-frame clones and lacks some. In the table there are about 23,000 clones, 90% to 95% of which are singletons. Sequencing was carried out using CD4+ T cells from blood. The receptors here all came from a human donor with classical Hodgkin lymphoma. CDR3s include the opening cysteine and the closing phenylalanine or tryptophan. The order of the fields is clone size, J gene, V gene, D gene, CDR3 protein, CDR3 DNA. D genes are given only for firm matches. Clone size is given for some rows only: seen once, a few or many times, or a class if the clone is expanded.

. TRBJ2-2 TRBV4-2 . CASSHVESSGELFF TGTGCCAGCAGCCACGTCGAAAGTTCCGGGGAGCTGTTTTTT
. TRBJ1-2 TRBV27 TRBD1 CASSGLRTGGFWFELNYGYTF TGTGCCAGCAGTGGACTACGGACAGGGGGCTTTTGGTTTGAACTTAACTATGGCTACACCTTC
. TRBJ1-1 TRBV19 . CASNLYGRDTEAFF TGTGCCAGTAACCTTTATGGTCGGGACACTGAAGCTTTCTTT
. TRBJ2-4 TRBV6-5 . CASQAWQGDIQYF TGTGCCAGCCAGGCGTGGCAGGGTGACATTCAGTACTTC
once TRBJ1-5 TRBV7-3 . CASSLTGPVSQGSNQPQHF TGTGCCAGCAGCTTAACGGGTCCTGTTAGCCAGGGTAGTAATCAGCCCCAGCATTTT
. TRBJ2-7 TRBV19 . CASRKPGSLEQYF TGTGCCAGTAGGAAGCCGGGAAGCCTGGAGCAGTACTTC
. TRBJ1-1 TRBV5-1 . CASSLAWNTEAFF TGCGCCAGCAGCTTGGCATGGAACACTGAAGCTTTCTTT
. TRBJ1-2 TRBV7-2 . CASSLAPVNYGYTF TGTGCCAGCAGCTTAGCGCCGGTTAACTATGGCTACACCTTC
. TRBJ1-5 TRBV2 . CASRGRAEYSNQPQHF TGTGCCAGCAGAGGTAGGGCAGAGTATAGCAATCAGCCCCAGCATTTT
. TRBJ1-2 TRBV7-9 . CASSLQAVNYGYTF TGTGCCAGCAGCTTGCAGGCGGTTAACTATGGCTACACCTTC
. TRBJ2-5 TRBV11-2 TRBD2 CASSLGLGWETQYF TGTGCCAGCAGCTTGGGACTAGGTTGGGAGACCCAGTACTTC
. TRBJ2-5 TRBV30 . CAWRGGQETQYF TGTGCCTGGAGAGGTGGCCAAGAGACCCAGTACTTC
. TRBJ1-2 TRBV11-2 TRBD1 CASSLWAGGDGYTF TGTGCCAGCAGCTTATGGGCAGGGGGGGATGGCTACACCTTC
. TRBJ2-5 TRBV5-5 TRBD2 CASSSLAGARQETQYF TGTGCCAGCAGCTCACTAGCGGGAGCACGCCAAGAGACCCAGTACTTC
. TRBJ1-1 TRBV5-4 TRBD1 CASSWGQTTEAFF TGTGCCAGCAGCTGGGGACAGACCACTGAAGCTTTCTTT
. TRBJ1-4 TRBV6-6 TRBD1 CASSYSGQLNEKLFF TGTGCCAGCAGTTACTCGGGACAGCTGAATGAAAAACTGTTTTTT
. TRBJ2-5 TRBV5-4 TRBD1 CASSSDRAETQYF TGTGCCAGCAGTTCCGACAGGGCGGAGACCCAGTACTTC
. TRBJ2-5 TRBV7-9 . CASKHRDETQYF TGTGCCAGCAAACACAGGGATGAGACCCAGTACTTC
once TRBJ2-2 TRBV19 . CASSIGRVAGELFF TGTGCCAGTAGTATTGGCAGGGTGGCCGGGGAGCTGTTTTTT
. TRBJ2-1 TRBV19 TRBD2 CASSPRGGSRSYNEQFF TGTGCCAGTAGTCCCCGGGGGGGCTCGCGCTCCTACAATGAGCAGTTCTTC
. TRBJ1-6 TRBV30 . CAWSVRGTYNSPLHF TGTGCCTGGAGTGTGCGGGGCACCTATAATTCACCCCTCCACTTT
. TRBJ2-1 TRBV5-1 TRBD2 CASSLGTSSYNEQFF TGCGCCAGCAGCTTGGGGACTAGCTCCTACAATGAGCAGTTCTTC
. TRBJ1-6 TRBV2 TRBD1 CASSGGQGNSPLHF TGTGCCAGCAGTGGGGGACAGGGGAATTCACCCCTCCACTTT
. TRBJ2-4 TRBV19 TRBD1 CASSRDRGIEYF TGTGCCAGTAGTCGGGACAGGGGTATAGAGTACTTC
. TRBJ1-2 TRBV28 TRBD1 CASSPGQILSNYGYTF TGTGCCAGCAGTCCGGGACAGATCCTTTCTAACTATGGCTACACCTTC
. TRBJ1-3 TRBV19 . CATAAGSGNTIYF TGTGCCACCGCAGCGGGCTCTGGAAACACCATATATTTT
. TRBJ2-7 TRBV2 . CASSEVTTYEQYF TGTGCCAGCAGTGAAGTGACTACCTACGAGCAGTACTTC
. TRBJ2-5 TRBV7-8 TRBD2 CASSPLAGAGVETQYF TGTGCCAGCAGCCCCCTAGCGGGAGCAGGAGTAGAGACCCAGTACTTC
. TRBJ1-2 TRBV7-2 TRBD1 CASSSGTGPQYGYTF TGTGCCAGCAGCTCCGGGACAGGGCCCCAATATGGCTACACCTTC
. TRBJ2-3 TRBV5-4 TRBD2 CASSFLWRVAGVNTDTQYF TGTGCCAGCAGTTTTCTTTGGAGAGTAGCGGGAGTGAACACAGATACGCAGTATTTT
. TRBJ2-3 TRBV2 TRBD2 CASSLLAGGPDTQYF TGTGCCAGCAGCTTACTAGCGGGGGGGCCAGATACGCAGTATTTT